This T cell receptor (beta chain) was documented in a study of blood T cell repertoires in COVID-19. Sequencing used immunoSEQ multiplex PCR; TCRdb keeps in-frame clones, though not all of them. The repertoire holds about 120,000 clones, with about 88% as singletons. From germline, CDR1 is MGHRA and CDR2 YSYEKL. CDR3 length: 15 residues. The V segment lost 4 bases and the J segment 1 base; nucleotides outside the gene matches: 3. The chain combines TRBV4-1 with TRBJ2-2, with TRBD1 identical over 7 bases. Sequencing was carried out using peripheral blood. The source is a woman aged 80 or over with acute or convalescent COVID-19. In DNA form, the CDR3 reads TGCGCCAGCAGCCGGCGGACAGGGAACACCGGGGAGCTGTTTTTT. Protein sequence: CASSRRTGNTGELFF.